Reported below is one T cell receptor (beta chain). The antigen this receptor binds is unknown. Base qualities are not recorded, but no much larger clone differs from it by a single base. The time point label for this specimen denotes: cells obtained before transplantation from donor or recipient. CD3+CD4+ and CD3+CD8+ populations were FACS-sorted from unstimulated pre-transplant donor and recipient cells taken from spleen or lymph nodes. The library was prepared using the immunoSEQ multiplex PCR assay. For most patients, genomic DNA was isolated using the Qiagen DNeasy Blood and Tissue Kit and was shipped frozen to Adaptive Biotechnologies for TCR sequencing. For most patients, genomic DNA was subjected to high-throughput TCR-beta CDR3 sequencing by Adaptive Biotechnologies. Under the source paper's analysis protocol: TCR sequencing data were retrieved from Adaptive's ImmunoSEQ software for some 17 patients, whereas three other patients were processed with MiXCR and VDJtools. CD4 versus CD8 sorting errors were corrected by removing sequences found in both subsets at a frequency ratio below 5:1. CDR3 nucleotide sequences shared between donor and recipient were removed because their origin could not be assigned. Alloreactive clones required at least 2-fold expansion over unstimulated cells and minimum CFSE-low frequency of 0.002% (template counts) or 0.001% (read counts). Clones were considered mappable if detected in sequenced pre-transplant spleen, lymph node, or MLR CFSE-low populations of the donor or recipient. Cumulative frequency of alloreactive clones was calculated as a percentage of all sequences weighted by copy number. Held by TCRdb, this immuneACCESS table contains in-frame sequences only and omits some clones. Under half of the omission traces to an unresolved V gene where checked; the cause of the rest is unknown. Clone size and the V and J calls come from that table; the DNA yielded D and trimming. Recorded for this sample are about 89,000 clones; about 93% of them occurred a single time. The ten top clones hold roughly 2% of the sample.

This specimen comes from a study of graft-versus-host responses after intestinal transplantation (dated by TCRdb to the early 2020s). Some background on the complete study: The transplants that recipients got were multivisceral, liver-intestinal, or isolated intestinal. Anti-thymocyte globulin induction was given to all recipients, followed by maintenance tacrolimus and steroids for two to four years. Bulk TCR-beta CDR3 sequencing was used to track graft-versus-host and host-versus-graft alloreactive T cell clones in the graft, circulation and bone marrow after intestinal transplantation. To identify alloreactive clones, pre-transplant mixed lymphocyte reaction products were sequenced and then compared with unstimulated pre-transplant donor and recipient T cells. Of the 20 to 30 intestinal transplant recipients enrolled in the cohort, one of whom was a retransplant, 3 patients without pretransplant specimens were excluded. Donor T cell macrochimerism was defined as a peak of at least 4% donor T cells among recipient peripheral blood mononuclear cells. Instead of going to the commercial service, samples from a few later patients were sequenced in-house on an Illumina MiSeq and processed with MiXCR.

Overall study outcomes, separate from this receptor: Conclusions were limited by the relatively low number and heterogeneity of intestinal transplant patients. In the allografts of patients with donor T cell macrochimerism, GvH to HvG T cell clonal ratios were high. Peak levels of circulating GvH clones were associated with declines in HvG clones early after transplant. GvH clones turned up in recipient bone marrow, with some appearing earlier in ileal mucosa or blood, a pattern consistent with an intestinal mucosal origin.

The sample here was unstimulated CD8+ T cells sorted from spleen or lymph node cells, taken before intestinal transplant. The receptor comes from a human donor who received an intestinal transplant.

The CDR3 protein sequence reads: CASSEGLADTDTQYF. The nucleotide sequence is given as TGTGCCAGCAGTGAAGGGCTAGCGGACACAGATACGCAGTATTTT. Recombination linked TRBV2 to TRBJ2-3; TRBD2 aligns with 7 central bases. Trimmed from V: 1 base; trimmed from J: 2 bases; junction bases lacking a gene match: 3. For CDR1 and CDR2, the germline V gene lists SNHLY and FYNNEI. The cysteine opens and the phenylalanine closes a CDR3 of 15 amino acids. Only the CDR3 region is kept as DNA, spanning 45 bases read in frame from base 1.